This TCR beta chain comes out of a study of T-cell reconstitution after alpha-beta-depleted transplantation in children. For TCRbeta, the library was prepared with unique molecular identifiers. A single record per CDR3 protein comes from TCRdb applying MiXCR to the PCR reads. The sample shows roughly 240,000 distinct CDR3 sequences, just under 8.5% of them seen only once. The CDR3 is 16 amino acids. From germline, CDR1 is SGHTA and CDR2 FQGNSA. V lost 3 bases, J lost 5 bases, and 7 bases stayed unmatched. Broader study findings: Among T cells one year after transplant, newly produced cells accounted for most counts and diversity.

This clonotype occurred many times. Antigen unknown. This TCR was sampled from a male patient aged 5 to 17 who had a stem cell transplant for acute lymphoblastic leukemia, so the T cells may come from the graft donor. Material: PBMCs, mostly from graft donor cells, obtained 180 days after TCRalphabeta/CD19-depleted stem cell transplant. The chain combines TRBV7-2 with TRBJ2-2; TRBD2 matches at 9 bases. The chain's CDR3 is CASSFYAGGQTGELFF. As DNA, the CDR3 is TGTGCCAGCAGCTTTTACGCGGGGGGGCAGACCGGGGAGCTGTTTTTT. The full variable domain, rest sourced from reference TRBV7-2 and TRBJ2-2, is GAGVSQSPSNKVTEKGKDVELRCDPISGHTALYWYRQSLGQGLEFLIYFQGNSAPDKSGLPSDRFSAERTGGSVSTLTIQRTQQEDSAVYLCASSFYAGGQTGELFFGEGSRLTVL.